This passage covers 20 T cell receptor beta chains from one sample sequenced in a study of T cell changes during pregnancy in multiple sclerosis. TCRdb's table, derived via immunoSEQ multiplex PCR, lists solely in-frame clones and lacks some. The sample has 40,000 to 55,000 clones, 85% to 95% seen once. This specimen consisted of CD4+ T cells from peripheral blood mononuclear cells, obtained before pregnancy. The source is a female donor with multiple sclerosis, enrolled in a pregnancy study.

The chain carries TRBV5-4 and TRBJ1-4, with TRBD1 matching 11 bases. This CDR3 region has 14 residues. Germline CDR1 is SGHNT and CDR2 is YYREEE (reference sequence). V shed 6 bases, J shed 6 bases, and the junction held 4 bases outside the gene matches. Here the CDR3 reads CASTRDRGDEKLFF. The CDR3 region has the DNA TGTGCCAGCACCAGGGACAGGGGGGATGAAAAACTGTTTTTT.

The rearrangement joins TRBV6-1 to TRBJ2-1; D may be TRBD2 (6 bases). CDR1 is MNHNS and CDR2 is SASEGT in the germline V gene. V was cut by 3 bases and J by 8 bases, with 17 bases left in between. This CDR3 has 15 residues. CDR3 nucleotides: TGTGCCAGCAGTGATTGGGGCGGGACGGCCGATGAGCAGTTCTTC. Its protein product is CASSDWGGTADEQFF.

This chain uses TRBV7-2 with TRBJ1-1; D is possibly TRBD1 (6 bases). The CDR3 sequence is 14 residues long. Germline loops: CDR1 SGHTA, CDR2 FQGNSA. The germline V and J ends were trimmed by 2 bases and 10 bases, with 17 bases remaining between them. CDR3 bases: TGTGCCAGCAGCTTATTATCGGGGAAAGGGGGAGCTTTCTTT. It is translated as CASSLLSGKGGAFF.

V and J are TRBV7-2 and TRBJ2-1; the D gene is possibly TRBD2 (5 bases). CDR3 length: 14 amino acids. Per the germline V gene, CDR1 is SGHTA and CDR2 is FQGNSA. The ends were cut back, 1 base at V and 2 bases at J, with 6 bases in the middle. The CDR3 DNA follows: TGTGCCAGCAGCTTAGGAGGGACCTACAATGAGCAGTTCTTC. It translates to CASSLGGTYNEQFF.

The rearrangement links TRBV9 to TRBJ2-1; TRBD2 matches 8 bases. Germline V gives CDR1 SGDLS, CDR2 YYNGEE. Losses at the gene ends were 1 base for V and 7 bases for J; bases not matched to a gene: 7. The length of the CDR3 is 15 residues. The CDR3 coding sequence is TGTGCCAGCAGCGTAACCAGCGGGAGACTGAATGAGCAGTTCTTC. This gives the protein CASSVTSGRLNEQFF.

This clone was seen only a few times. The chain joins TRBV30 to TRBJ1-5, with a weak D call TRBD1 (6 bases). Trimming left V 2 bases short and J 2 bases short, with 10 bases between. CDR1 and CDR2 (germline): GTSNPN, SVGIG (reference sequence). The CDR3 spans 14 residues. The CDR3: CAWSSRQGNQPQHF. The DNA of the CDR3 is TGTGCCTGGAGTTCACGACAGGGCAATCAGCCCCAGCATTTT. Looking up the rest from reference TRBV30 and TRBJ1-5 gives the full variable domain: SQTIHQWPATLVQPVGSPLSLECTVEGTSNPNLYWYRQAAGRGLQLLFYSVGIGQISSEVPQNLSASRPQDRQFILSSKKLLLSDSGFYLCAWSSRQGNQPQHFGDGTRLSIL.

V gene TRBV14 combines with J gene TRBJ1-4, with a tentative D call TRBD1 (6 bases). In germline, CDR1 is SGHDN, CDR2 FVKESK. The CDR3 runs to 15 residues. V lost 0 bases and J lost 8, with 13 bases in between. The CDR3 sequence: CASSQEQGPGEKLFF. The CDR3 coding sequence is TGTGCCAGCAGCCAAGAACAGGGTCCCGGGGAAAAACTGTTTTTT.

The CDR3 spells CASKGQGTYNEQFF. In DNA, the CDR3 is TGTGCCAGCAAGGGACAGGGAACCTACAATGAGCAGTTCTTC. The chain is built from TRBV2 and TRBJ2-1; 9 bases map to TRBD1. CDR3 size: 14 residues. CDR1 SNHLY and CDR2 FYNNEI come from the germline V gene. V lost 7 bases and J lost 2; bases outside the gene matches: 3.

The V gene is TRBV2, the J gene TRBJ2-5; 7 bases align to TRBD1. This CDR3 is 14 amino acids long. Losses at the gene ends were 3 bases for V and 4 bases for J; bases not matched to a gene: 5. Germline CDR1 and CDR2: SNHLY and FYNNEI. CDR3: CASSDRGWGETQYF. CDR3 bases: TGTGCCAGCAGTGACAGGGGGTGGGGAGAGACCCAGTACTTC. The full variable domain, with the rest looked up from reference TRBV2 and TRBJ2-5, is EPEVTQTPSHQVTQMGQEVILRCVPISNHLYFYWYRQILGQKVEFLVSFYNNEISEKSEIFDDQFSVERPDGSNFTLKIRSTKLEDSAMYFCASSDRGWGETQYFGPGTRLLVL.

As for this clone: Other nucleotide sequences from this sample produce the same CDR3. This chain uses TRBV5-1 with TRBJ1-4, with TRBD1 matching over 7 bases. The junction had 1 base not matched to a gene; V was cut back by 0 bases and J by 5 bases. Germline CDR1 reads SGHRS; CDR2 reads YFSETQ. This CDR3 contains 14 residues. CDR3 protein: CASSLGQGNEKLFF. The CDR3 nucleotides read TGCGCCAGCAGCTTGGGACAGGGAAATGAAAAACTGTTTTTT.

The chain joins TRBV5-1 to TRBJ2-7, with TRBD1 as a possible D gene (6 bases). Germline V CDR1 and CDR2: SGHRS, YFSETQ. This CDR3 is 14 amino acids long. Trimming removed 4 bases at V and 0 bases at J, with 11 bases between. The CDR3 DNA is TGCGCCAGCAGCGTAGACAGGTCCTCCTACGAGCAGTACTTC. It yields the protein CASSVDRSSYEQYF.

The chain combines TRBV7-9 with TRBJ2-2; 8 bases agree with TRBD1. CDR3 size: 16 residues. CDR1 and CDR2 (germline): SEHNR, FQNEAQ (reference sequence). J was trimmed by 7 bases and V by 2 bases; bases with no gene match: 9. The CDR3 is CASSLSQGARGGELFF. The CDR3 DNA reads TGTGCCAGCAGCTTATCGCAGGGGGCGCGTGGCGGGGAGCTGTTTTTT.

The rearrangement links TRBV10-1 to TRBJ2-5; perhaps TRBD2 as D (5 bases). The germline CDR1 and CDR2 sequences are WNHNN and SYGVQD (reference sequence). V was trimmed by 3 bases and J by 5 bases, leaving 7 bases between them. This CDR3 has 12 amino acids. The CDR3 spells CASSDPGETQYF. The DNA for the CDR3 is TGCGCCAGCAGTGACCCGGGGGAGACCCAGTACTTC.

V gene TRBV28 combines with J gene TRBJ2-3; maybe TRBD1 (6 bases). From germline, CDR1 is MDHEN and CDR2 SYDVKM. This CDR3 has 12 residues. CDR3 DNA: TGTGGGACAACCGGCCTAGGGGGAACGCAGTATTTT. Its protein is CGTTGLGGTQYF.

This chain links TRBV11-2 with TRBJ2-2, with D perhaps TRBD2 (6 bases). Germline CDR1 SGHAT, CDR2 FQNNGV. There are 16 residues in the CDR3. V lost 6 bases to trimming and J lost 5 bases, with 19 bases between them. CDR3 bases: TGTGCCAGCAGTACAGTGGGGGGACTGGGTACCGGGGAGCTGTTTTTT. Its translation: CASSTVGGLGTGELFF.

V and J are TRBV27 and TRBJ2-7; TRBD1 matches at 9 bases. Germline V gene lookup returns CDR1 MNHEY and CDR2 SMNVEV (reference sequence). This CDR3 region has 18 residues. V shed 5 bases and J 1 base; nucleotides not matched to a gene: 15. The CDR3 is CASSIFPGQGTISYEQYF. CDR3 DNA sequence: TGTGCCAGCAGTATTTTCCCGGGACAGGGAACAATTTCCTACGAGCAGTACTTC.

This chain uses TRBV6-1 with TRBJ2-7, with 7 bases that match TRBD2. This CDR3 region has 13 residues. The V gene's germline CDR1 is MNHNS and CDR2 SASEGT. The junction had 3 bases not matched to a gene; V was cut back by 4 bases and J by 3 bases. The CDR3 sequence is CASSARTSYEQYF. In DNA, the CDR3 is TGTGCCAGCAGTGCCCGGACTAGCTACGAGCAGTACTTC.

The gene calls are TRBV5-1 and TRBJ2-5; D remains ambiguous. This CDR3 contains 14 residues. The germline V gene encodes CDR1 SGHRS and CDR2 YFSETQ. Trimming stripped 0 bases from V and 2 bases from J, with 8 bases between. Here the CDR3 DNA reads TGCGCCAGCAGCTTGGCGACACTTCAAGAGACCCAGTACTTC. This translates into CASSLATLQETQYF.

The chain recombines TRBV7-9 with TRBJ1-1; D is unclear. Germline CDR1 reads SEHNR; CDR2 reads FQNEAQ (reference sequence). The CDR3 loop spans 9 amino acids. Trimming stripped 5 bases from V and 8 bases from J, with 3 bases between. CDR3 DNA: TGTGCCAGCAGCCTCGAAGCTTTCTTT. This codes for CASSLEAFF.

The chain combines TRBV7-2 with TRBJ2-3; 14 bases line up with TRBD2. The germline CDR1 and CDR2 sequences are SGHTA and FQGNSA. Losses at the gene ends were 5 bases for V and 7 bases for J; bases not matched to a gene: 11. This CDR3 is built from 17 residues. Here the CDR3 reads CASSPWTSGRFRHTQYF. The DNA for the CDR3 is TGTGCCAGCAGCCCCTGGACTAGCGGGAGGTTCAGGCATACGCAGTATTTT.